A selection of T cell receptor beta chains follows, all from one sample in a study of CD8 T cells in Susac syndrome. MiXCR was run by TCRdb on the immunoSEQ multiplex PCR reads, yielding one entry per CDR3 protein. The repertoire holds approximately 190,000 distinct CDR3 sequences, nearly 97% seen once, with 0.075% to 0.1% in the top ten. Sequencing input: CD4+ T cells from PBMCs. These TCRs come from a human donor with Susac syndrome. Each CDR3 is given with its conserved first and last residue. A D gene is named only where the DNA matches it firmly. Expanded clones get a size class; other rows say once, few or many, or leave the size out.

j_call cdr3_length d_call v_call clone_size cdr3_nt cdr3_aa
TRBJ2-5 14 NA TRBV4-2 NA TGTGCCAGCAGCCAAGGGTCAAGGACTGAGACCCAGTACTTC CASSQGSRTETQYF
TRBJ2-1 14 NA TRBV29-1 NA TGCAGCGTTGCCGAGGGTGGACCCTACAATGAGCAGTTCTTC CSVAEGGPYNEQFF
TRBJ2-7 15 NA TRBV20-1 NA TGCAGTGCTACCGTCGCAGGGATGTTTGGGCTCCAGCAGTACTTC CSATVAGMFGLQQYF
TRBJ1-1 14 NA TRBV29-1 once TGCAGCGTGGATGAGGGGGGCATGAACACTGAAGCTTTCTTT CSVDEGGMNTEAFF
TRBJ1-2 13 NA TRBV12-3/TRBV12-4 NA TGTGCCAGCAGTTTATCCGGGGGGTGGGGCTACACCTTC CASSLSGGWGYTF
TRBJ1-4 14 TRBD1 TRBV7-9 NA TGTGCCAGCAGCTCACAGGGGGCAAACGAAAAACTGTTTTTT CASSSQGANEKLFF
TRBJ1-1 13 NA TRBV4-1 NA TGCGCCAGCAGCCAAGTTAGGGAGGGTGAAGCTTTCTTT CASSQVREGEAFF
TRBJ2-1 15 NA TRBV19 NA TGTGCCAGTAGCACCCAGGGTGGCTCCTACAATGAGCAGTTCTTC CASSTQGGSYNEQFF
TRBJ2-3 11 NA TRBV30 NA TGTGCCTGGAGGTACCCAGATACGCAGTATTTT CAWRYPDTQYF
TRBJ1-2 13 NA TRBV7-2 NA TGTGCCAGCAGCCCCGGACAGTTCTATGGCTACACCTTC CASSPGQFYGYTF
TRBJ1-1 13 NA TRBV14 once TGTGCCAGCAGCCCTACCTGGGCCACTGAAGCTTTCTTT CASSPTWATEAFF
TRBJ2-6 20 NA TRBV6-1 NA TGTGCCAGCAGCTCAGTGGACAGCCCTATAGCCTTCTCTGGGGCCAACGTCCTGACTTTC CASSSVDSPIAFSGANVLTF
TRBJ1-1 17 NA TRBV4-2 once TGTGCCAGCAGCCAAGACTCCCTCAGGGGTGGAGTGTCTGAAGTTTTCTTT CASSQDSLRGGVSEVFF
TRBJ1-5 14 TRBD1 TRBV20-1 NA TGCAGTGCTAGAAAGGACAGGCCCGATCAGCCCCAGCATTTT CSARKDRPDQPQHF
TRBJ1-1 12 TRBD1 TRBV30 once TGTGCCTGGAGGGACAGGGACACTGAAGCTTTCTTT CAWRDRDTEAFF
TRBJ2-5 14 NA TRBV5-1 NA TGCGCCAGCAGCTCCAAGGGCCCCCAAGAGACCCAGTACTTC CASSSKGPQETQYF
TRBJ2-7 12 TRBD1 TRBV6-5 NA TGTGCCAGCAGTTACCTGTGGACAGGGGAAGGCTTC CASSYLWTGEGF
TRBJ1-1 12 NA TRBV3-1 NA TGTGCCAGCAGCCACGGAGATCGAGAAGCTTTCTTT CASSHGDREAFF
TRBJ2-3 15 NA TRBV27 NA TGTGCCAGCAGTTCACAGACAGATTTGACAGATACGCAGTATTTT CASSSQTDLTDTQYF
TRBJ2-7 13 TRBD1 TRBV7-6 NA TGTGCCAGCAGCCCGACAGGGGTTAGCGAGCAGTACTTC CASSPTGVSEQYF
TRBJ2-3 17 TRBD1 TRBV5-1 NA TGCGCCAGCCAGGGGACAGGGGGCGTCAAGGGCACAGATACGCAGTATTTT CASQGTGGVKGTDTQYF
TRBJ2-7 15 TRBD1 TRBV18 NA TGTGCCAGCTCACTTCCCGGGACAGGCTACTACGAGCAGTACTTC CASSLPGTGYYEQYF
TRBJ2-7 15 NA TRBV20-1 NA TGCAGTGCTAGGTCCCCAGGGGGGCACAGATACGAGCAGTACTTC CSARSPGGHRYEQYF
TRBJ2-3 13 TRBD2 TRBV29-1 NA TGCAGCGTTGCCGGGGGGGCAACAGATACGCAGTATTTT CSVAGGATDTQYF